One sample yielded the 26 T cell receptor beta chains listed below, sequenced in a study of CD8+ T cells in alopecia areata. RNA was extracted and reverse transcribed into cDNA as the sequencing template. Assay used: immunoSEQ multiplex PCR; TCRdb lists only in-frame clones, some missing. The sample shows 200,000 to 250,000 clones, around 65% of them seen only once. The treatment was: oral pan-JAK inhibitor, 5-10 mg twice daily. The sample was CD4+ T cells sorted from blood, taken at week 4, from a patient treated with tofacitinib. All receptors come from a human donor with alopecia areata.

This clone was counted only a few times. This sequence joins TRBV5-1 and TRBJ2-7; no firm D call. The CDR3 has 14 residues. V lost 5 bases and J lost 6, with 18 bases in between. Germline V gene sequence: CDR1 SGHRS, CDR2 YFSETQ. The CDR3 reads CASSTRPSSGEQYF. DNA for the CDR3: TGCGCCAGCAGTACCCGACCCTCCTCGGGCGAGCAGTACTTC. Looking up the rest from reference TRBV5-1 and TRBJ2-7 gives the full variable domain: KAGVTQTPRYLIKTRGQQVTLSCSPISGHRSVSWYQQTPGQGLQFLFEYFSETQRNKGNFPGRFSGRQFSNSRSEMNVSTLELGDSALYLCASSTRPSSGEQYFGPGTRLTVT.

The chain has TRBV2 and TRBJ2-6, with D perhaps assigned TRBD1 or TRBD2 (5 bases each). V was clipped by 4 bases and J by 0 bases, with 10 bases between them. The CDR3 runs 16 residues. CDR1 and CDR2 from the germline V gene are SNHLY and FYNNEI. The CDR3 bases are TGTGCCAGCAGTGGTCAGGGACCCTCTGGGGCCAACGTCCTGACTTTC. Amino acid sequence: CASSGQGPSGANVLTF.

The table lists this clone with a few counts. This rearrangement joins TRBV29-1 to TRBJ1-5; D might be TRBD1 (5 bases). Germline CDR1 SQVTM, CDR2 ANQGSEA. This CDR3 is 11 amino acids long. Trimming cost V 7 bases and J 3 bases, with 7 bases left between them. For the CDR3, the DNA is TGCAGCGCCGGGACCAATCAGCCCCAGCATTTT. Its protein is CSAGTNQPQHF.

The chain combines TRBV5-4 with TRBJ2-3; possibly TRBD2 for D (6 bases). CDR3 size: 12 residues. Germline loops: CDR1 SGHNT, CDR2 YYREEE (reference sequence). Trimming took 4 bases from V and 6 from J, leaving 9 bases between them. The CDR3: CASSRGGDTQYF. In DNA form, the CDR3 reads TGTGCCAGCAGCCGGGGAGGTGATACGCAGTATTTT.

The J gene is TRBJ2-1, the V gene TRBV30; 7 bases map to TRBD2. The V gene's germline CDR1 is GTSNPN and CDR2 SVGIG (reference sequence). The CDR3 loop spans 14 amino acids. V trimming: 4 bases; J trimming: 2 bases; junction bases outside the gene matches: 5. CDR3 DNA: TGTGCCTGGACCCAGGGAGGGCCCTACAATGAGCAGTTCTTC. Translating it yields CAWTQGGPYNEQFF.

The chain uses TRBV20-1 and TRBJ2-7, with a weak D call TRBD2 (5 bases). This CDR3 has 11 amino acids. Per germline, CDR1 DFQATT and CDR2 SNEGSKA (reference sequence). Trimming took 7 bases from V and 6 from J, leaving 13 bases between them. The CDR3 sequence is CSVGGEGEQYF. The CDR3 coding sequence is TGCAGTGTGGGTGGAGAGGGCGAGCAGTACTTC.

The J gene is TRBJ1-1, the V gene TRBV10-3, with TRBD1 as a possible D gene (5 bases). The V gene's germline CDR1 is ENHRY and CDR2 SYGVKD. Trimming cost V 7 bases and J 3 bases, with 12 bases left between them. The CDR3 consists of 13 residues. CDR3 sequence reads: CAIKFSRDTEAFF. The CDR3 DNA sequence: TGTGCCATCAAATTTTCCAGGGACACTGAAGCTTTCTTT.

The chain couples TRBV23-1 to TRBJ1-1; D gene uncertain. TRBV23-1 is treated as an ORF (open reading frame) with a function not yet certain. The V gene lost 2 bases and the J gene lost 1 base, with 8 bases spanning the gap. This CDR3 is 14 amino acids long. DNA of the CDR3: TGCGCCAGCAGTCAAGAGGACCGGAACACTGAAGCTTTCTTT. Encoded protein: CASSQEDRNTEAFF.

The J gene is TRBJ2-7, the V gene TRBV4-3, with 9 nucleotides matching TRBD2. CDR1 is LGHNA, CDR2 YSLEER, per germline. The V and J ends lost 4 bases and 0 bases, in that order; junction bases with no gene match: 4. The CDR3 spans 15 residues. The CDR3 sequence: CASSLSGGSSYEQYF. For the CDR3, the DNA is TGCGCCAGCAGCCTAAGCGGGGGGAGCTCCTACGAGCAGTACTTC.

The chain carries TRBV29-1 and TRBJ1-2, with 7 bases identical to TRBD1. V was clipped by 6 bases and J by 4 bases; unmatched bases: 11. The CDR3 runs 14 residues. The germline gives CDR1 SQVTM, CDR2 ANQGSEA. The CDR3 nucleotides are TGCAGCGTGACAGACCTTGGGACAGCCTATGGCTACACCTTC. Encoded protein: CSVTDLGTAYGYTF.

A note on this clone: Different DNA sequences within this sample yield the same CDR3. The gene calls are TRBV28 and TRBJ2-7; TRBD2 aligns across 7 bases. V lost 6 bases, J lost 4 bases, and 3 bases stayed unmatched. The CDR3 totals 12 residues. CDR1 MDHEN and CDR2 SYDVKM come from the germline V gene. The CDR3 nucleotides read TGTGCCAGCAGCCTGGGAGGGTACGAGCAGTACTTC. It translates to CASSLGGYEQYF.

This chain joins TRBV30 and TRBJ1-4; no reliable D call. V dropped 4 bases and J dropped 8 bases, with 11 bases sitting between them. The length of the CDR3 is 12 residues. The V gene's germline CDR1 is GTSNPN and CDR2 SVGIG (reference sequence). Here the CDR3 DNA reads TGTGCCTGGAAACCTTTTGGGGAAAAACTGTTTTTT. This gives the protein CAWKPFGEKLFF.

V and J are TRBV29-1 and TRBJ2-7; TRBD2 matches 14 bases. With V trimmed by 4 bases and J by 7 bases, 6 bases remained unmatched. The CDR3 extends over 14 amino acids. Germline assignment: CDR1 SQVTM and CDR2 ANQGSEA. CDR3 in DNA: TGCAGCGTTGGACAGACTAGCGGGGGGGTTGAGCAGTACTTC. Protein: CSVGQTSGGVEQYF.

This clone was detected only a few times. The genes are TRBV25-1 and TRBJ1-6; unclear D gene. CDR3 length: 13 amino acids. The V end lost 6 bases, the J end lost 7 bases, and 10 bases lay between the germline ends. Germline CDR1 reads MGHDK; CDR2 reads SYGVNS. In nucleotides, the CDR3 is TGTGCCAGCAGGGACCTACAGAATTCACCCCTCCACTTT. It translates to CASRDLQNSPLHF.

The chain recombines TRBV5-8 with TRBJ1-5; 7 bases are shared with TRBD1. The V gene's germline CDR1 is SGHTS and CDR2 YDEGEE. J was trimmed by 2 bases and V by 4 bases; bases with no gene match: 6. CDR3 length: 15 amino acids. Here the CDR3 reads CASSLYRGGNQPQHF. CDR3 coding DNA: TGTGCCAGCAGCCTTTACAGGGGTGGCAATCAGCCCCAGCATTTT.

This clone appeared once. This rearrangement joins TRBV5-6 to TRBJ1-5, with D perhaps matching TRBD1 (6 bases). V shed 1 base and J shed 0 bases, with 11 bases lying between them. This CDR3 comprises 16 residues. From germline, CDR1 is SGHDT and CDR2 YYEEEE. The CDR3 loop is CASSLSYRDSNQPQHF. Here the CDR3 DNA reads TGTGCCAGCAGCTTGTCCTACAGGGATAGCAATCAGCCCCAGCATTTT.

The V gene is TRBV23-1, the J gene TRBJ2-5; maybe TRBD1 (5 bases). TRBV23-1 belongs to the ORF category, with a function that is uncertain. The length of the CDR3 is 14 residues. Between the trimmed V and J ends, which lost 3 bases and 3 bases, there was a span of 11 bases. The CDR3: CASSQGPGKETQYF. CDR3 coding DNA: TGCGCCAGCAGTCAGGGTCCAGGGAAAGAGACCCAGTACTTC.

This clone was observed a handful of times. The V gene is TRBV6-5, the J gene TRBJ2-4; TRBD1 matches 7 bases. The CDR3 sequence is 12 residues long. J lost 9 bases, V lost 5 bases, and 4 bases had no gene match. Germline CDR1 reads MNHEY; CDR2 reads SVGAGI. The CDR3 sequence is CASSTGAGIQYF. The CDR3 DNA follows: TGTGCCAGCAGTACAGGGGCGGGCATTCAGTACTTC.

The CDR3 sequence: CASSNRGLSPLHF. In DNA, the CDR3 is TGTGCCAGCAGCAATCGGGGGCTTTCACCCCTCCACTTT. The chain uses TRBV6-5 and TRBJ1-6; a possible D gene is TRBD1 (6 bases). Trimming took off 6 bases at V and 9 bases at J, with 12 bases between the two ends. CDR1 is MNHEY and CDR2 is SVGAGI in the germline V gene. This CDR3 region has 13 residues.

The chain is built from TRBV30 and TRBJ2-7; 8 bases are shared with TRBD1. The CDR3 length is 12 residues. J was trimmed by 6 bases and V by 7 bases; bases with no gene match: 8. Germline loops: CDR1 GTSNPN, CDR2 SVGIG (reference sequence). The DNA of the CDR3 is TGTGCCTATTCCGGGACAGGACGCGAGCAGTACTTC. It codes for CAYSGTGREQYF.

The rearrangement uses TRBV7-2 and TRBJ1-4, with D perhaps matching TRBD1 (6 bases). V shed 5 bases and J shed 4 bases, with 11 bases lying between them. Germline loops: CDR1 SGHTA, CDR2 FQGNSA. The CDR3 has 14 residues. This CDR3 is CASSRTGYNEKLFF. CDR3 DNA: TGTGCCAGCAGCCGTACAGGGTATAATGAAAAACTGTTTTTT.

The chain joins TRBV7-9 to TRBJ2-1; no reliable D call. The germline V and J ends were trimmed by 5 bases and 0 bases, with 8 bases remaining between them. The CDR3 length is 14 residues. The germline V gene encodes CDR1 SEHNR and CDR2 FQNEAQ (reference sequence). The CDR3 reads CASSPSSSYNEQFF. CDR3 nucleotide sequence: TGTGCCAGCAGCCCCTCTAGCTCCTACAATGAGCAGTTCTTC.

The chain carries TRBV25-1 and TRBJ2-7; D is ambiguous. The CDR3 covers 13 residues. V lost 0 bases and J lost 5, with 8 bases in between. Germline V CDR1 and CDR2: MGHDK, SYGVNS. The CDR3: CASSEYAMDEQYF. In DNA, the CDR3 is TGTGCCAGCAGTGAATACGCAATGGACGAGCAGTACTTC.

The chain is built from TRBV5-1 and TRBJ2-5; tentative D call: TRBD2 (5 bases). The V gene lost 4 bases and the J gene lost 5 bases, with 12 bases spanning the gap. This CDR3 comprises 13 residues. The germline V gene encodes CDR1 SGHRS and CDR2 YFSETQ. Written as DNA, the CDR3 is TGCGCCAGCAGCACCACCCGAGGGGAGACCCAGTACTTC. Translation: CASSTTRGETQYF.

The chain carries TRBV11-2 and TRBJ2-4; possibly TRBD1 or TRBD2 for D (5 bases each). CDR3 size: 13 residues. Deletions cut 6 bases from V and 4 bases from J, with 10 bases between. The germline V gene encodes CDR1 SGHAT and CDR2 FQNNGV. The CDR3 loop reads CASSPGTKNIQYF. The CDR3 nucleotides are TGTGCCAGCAGTCCCGGGACGAAAAACATTCAGTACTTC.

This clone has just a few counts. The chain recombines TRBV5-4 with TRBJ2-5; D remains unclear. The CDR3 is 14 amino acids. V dropped 4 bases and J dropped 0 bases, with 10 bases sitting between them. CDR1 SGHNT and CDR2 YYREEE come from the germline V gene (reference sequence). Written as DNA, the CDR3 is TGTGCCAGCAGCGCTTCTATGTACCAAGAGACCCAGTACTTC. Amino acids: CASSASMYQETQYF.